The 15 T cell receptor beta chains in this list originate from one sample, sequenced in a study of blood T cell repertoires in COVID-19. The table came from immunoSEQ multiplex PCR; TCRdb's copy has only in-frame clones and leaves some out. The sample has approximately 180,000 clones; 82% are singletons. The sequenced sample consisted of peripheral blood. The receptors here all came from an older woman with acute or convalescent COVID-19.

J is TRBJ1-3 and V is TRBV5-5, with 7 bases fitting TRBD1. Looked up from germline, CDR1 is SGHKS and CDR2 is YYEKEE (reference sequence). The CDR3 length is 14 residues. The V and J ends lost 6 bases and 2 bases, in that order; junction bases with no gene match: 5. CDR3: CASTPTGPGNTIYF. The CDR3 region has the DNA TGTGCCAGCACCCCGACAGGGCCTGGAAACACCATATATTTT.

Here the CDR3 reads CASSTGTAQETQYF. DNA for the CDR3: TGTGCCAGCAGCACAGGGACAGCACAAGAGACCCAGTACTTC. The chain recombines TRBV11-2 with TRBJ2-5; 7 nucleotides agree with TRBD1. The CDR3 runs to 14 residues. Trimming cost V 5 bases and J 2 bases; bases outside gene matches: 5. CDR1 is SGHAT, CDR2 FQNNGV, per germline. Full variable domain (missing parts from reference TRBV11-2 and TRBJ2-5): EAGVAQSPRYKIIEKRQSVAFWCNPISGHATLYWYQQILGQGPKLLIQFQNNGVVDDSQLPKDRFSAERLKGVDSTLKIQPAKLEDSAVYLCASSTGTAQETQYFGPGTRLLVL.

In DNA form, the CDR3 reads TGCAGCGTACAAACTAGACTAGCGGACTACTCCTACGAGCAGTACTTC. This translates into CSVQTRLADYSYEQYF. The rearrangement uses TRBV29-1 and TRBJ2-7; 9 nucleotides line up with TRBD2. Trimming at V came to 6 bases and at J to 0 bases, leaving 12 bases not matched to a gene. The CDR3 has 16 residues. The germline CDR1 and CDR2 sequences are SQVTM and ANQGSEA.

The V and J genes are TRBV3-1 (or the pseudogene TRBV3-2) and TRBJ2-1; D gene ambiguous. V dropped 0 bases and J dropped 4 bases, with 10 bases sitting between them. The CDR3 runs to 15 residues. Germline loops: CDR1 LGHDT, CDR2 YNNKEL (reference sequence). The CDR3 is CASSQDAVSYNEQFF. CDR3 nucleotide sequence: TGTGCCAGCAGCCAAGATGCGGTTTCTTACAATGAGCAGTTCTTC.

The V gene is TRBV6-5, the J gene TRBJ2-7, with TRBD1 matching 9 bases. Germline V CDR1 and CDR2: MNHEY, SVGAGI. There are 14 residues in the CDR3. V lost 6 bases to trimming and J lost 2 bases; unmatched junction nucleotides: 5. The CDR3: CASSRGQGTYEQYF. CDR3 DNA sequence: TGTGCCAGCAGCCGGGGACAGGGAACCTACGAGCAGTACTTC.

This clone was seen once. The rearrangement joins TRBV5-1 to TRBJ1-1, with D perhaps TRBD1 (5 bases). CDR3 length: 15 residues. Looked up from germline, CDR1 is SGHRS and CDR2 is YFSETQ. Trimming stripped 1 base from V and 2 bases from J, with 12 bases between. CDR3 in DNA: TGCGCCAGCAGCTTGACGAGACAGCCTAACACTGAAGCTTTCTTT. Translation gives CASSLTRQPNTEAFF.

J is TRBJ2-5 and V is TRBV5-1; TRBD1 agrees at 8 bases. This CDR3 region has 15 residues. V dropped 0 bases and J dropped 5; count of bases not matched to a gene: 6. Germline CDR1 SGHRS, CDR2 YFSETQ. The CDR3 DNA is TGCGCCAGCAGCTTGGGCAGGGGGCGTACTGAGACCCAGTACTTC. This translates into CASSLGRGRTETQYF.

This chain connects TRBV6-5 to TRBJ1-1, with D unresolved. Germline CDR1 reads MNHEY; CDR2 reads SVGAGI. V was trimmed by 6 bases and J by 1 base, leaving 15 bases between them. CDR3 size: 15 residues. The CDR3 nucleotides read TGTGCCAGCAGACCCCCGGGATTTAGGAACACTGAAGCTTTCTTT. This translates into CASRPPGFRNTEAFF.

The CDR3 is CASSLGDADTQYF. The DNA of the CDR3 is TGCGCCAGCAGCTTGGGCGATGCAGATACGCAGTATTTT. This chain links TRBV5-1 with TRBJ2-3; no clear D gene. Trimming removed 0 bases from V and 4 bases from J, with 6 bases in between. CDR3 length: 13 residues. Germline V gene sequence: CDR1 SGHRS, CDR2 YFSETQ.

The rearrangement links TRBV6-2 or TRBV6-3 to TRBJ2-3; 13 bases line up with TRBD2. From germline, CDR1 is MNHEY and CDR2 SVGEGT. The V segment lost 4 bases and the J segment 4 bases; nucleotides outside the gene matches: 8. The CDR3 loop spans 17 amino acids. The CDR3 sequence: CASSSKLAGGRSDTQYF. Here the CDR3 DNA reads TGTGCCAGCAGTTCCAAACTAGCGGGGGGGCGATCAGATACGCAGTATTTT.

Only a few counts were recorded for this clone. The CDR3 sequence is CAWSEGQSSYNSPLHF. In DNA, the CDR3 is TGTGCCTGGAGTGAGGGACAGAGCTCCTATAATTCACCCCTCCACTTT. The V and J genes are TRBV30 and TRBJ1-6; TRBD1 aligns across 7 bases. The ends lost 1 base at V and 0 bases at J; junction bases unmatched: 3. Per the germline V gene, CDR1 is GTSNPN and CDR2 is SVGIG (reference sequence). The CDR3 spans 16 residues.

The chain links TRBV3-1 (or the pseudogene TRBV3-2) to TRBJ2-7, with 8 bases aligning to TRBD1. V gave up 1 base and J gave up 4 bases; unmatched junction bases: 3. This CDR3 is 14 amino acids long. Germline V gives CDR1 LGHDT, CDR2 YNNKEL (reference sequence). CDR3 coding DNA: TGTGCCAGCAGCCAAGTGGACAGGGTTTACGAGCAGTACTTC. Its protein is CASSQVDRVYEQYF.

The rearrangement joins TRBV7-2 to TRBJ2-3; 11 bases fit TRBD2. This CDR3 is 15 amino acids long. With 4 bases clipped from V and 1 base from J, the junction kept 1 base outside the gene matches. CDR1 is SGHTA and CDR2 is FQGNSA in the germline V gene. The CDR3, as DNA: TGTGCCAGCAGCTCGACTAGCGGGGGCACAGATACGCAGTATTTT. As protein: CASSSTSGGTDTQYF.

Notes on this clone: Mismatch with germline at one junction end may stem from a read error. V and J are TRBV7-7 and TRBJ2-5; TRBD1 is a possible D gene (6 bases). This CDR3 is 15 amino acids long. Germline V gene sequence: CDR1 SSHAT, CDR2 FNYEAQ (reference sequence). The CDR3 loop is CASSLYRVDQETQYF. The CDR3 nucleotides read TGTGCTAGCAGCTTATACAGGGTGGACCAAGAGACCCAGTACTTC.

This chain connects TRBV7-2 to TRBJ2-7; D is undetermined. This CDR3 has 12 residues. V dropped 1 base and J dropped 9 bases, with 10 bases sitting between them. Germline lookup yields CDR1 SGHTA and CDR2 FQGNSA. Here the CDR3 reads CASSLEGSRQYF. CDR3 in DNA: TGTGCCAGCAGCTTAGAAGGTAGCAGGCAGTACTTC.